Below, 5 T cell receptor beta chains from the same sample are listed, as sequenced in a study of Graves' ophthalmopathy and Graves' hyperthyroidism. Researchers took RNA transcripts and amplified TCR beta CDR3 regions from them. Investigators did first-round RT-PCR with HTBI primers, then second-round multiplex PCR. TCRdb itself ran the multiplex PCR reads through MiXCR, one entry per CDR3 protein. The table lists hundreds of thousands of distinct CDR3 sequences, around a fifth of them singletons. Sequencing was done on a sample of peripheral blood. These receptor sequences come from a woman under 30 with stable Graves' hyperthyroidism. Some clones in this sample may be carry-over from other donors' samples.

The CDR3 spells CASSFLTVNTEAFF. The CDR3 DNA reads as TGTGCCAGCAGCTTCCTCACAGTAAACACTGAAGCTTTCTTT. This sequence joins TRBV7-8 and TRBJ1-1; no reliable D call. The CDR3 length is 14 residues. Deletions cut 3 bases from V and 2 bases from J, with 10 bases between. Germline CDR1 SGHVS, CDR2 FQNEAQ.

Ten or more counts support this clonotype. The genes are TRBV15 and TRBJ1-5; D not certain. The V end lost 5 bases, the J end lost 4 bases, and 9 bases lay between the germline ends. The CDR3 is 13 residues long. Per the germline V gene, CDR1 is LNHNV and CDR2 is YYDKDF (reference sequence). This chain's CDR3 is CATSPGGNQPQHF. CDR3 sequence (DNA): TGTGCCACCAGCCCGGGCGGAAATCAGCCCCAGCATTTT.

This clonotype has at least ten counts. V gene TRBV12-3 or TRBV12-4 combines with J gene TRBJ2-7; TRBD2 aligns across 8 bases. J lost 6 bases, V lost 8 bases, and 12 bases had no gene match. The CDR3 covers 14 residues. In nucleotides, the CDR3 is TGTGCCAGCTTGGGCGACGGCGGGGGGCCCGAGCAGTACTTC. It yields the protein CASLGDGGGPEQYF.

The chain links TRBV6-5 to TRBJ2-2; a weak D match, TRBD2 (5 bases). The CDR3 contains 14 residues. Germline loops: CDR1 MNHEY, CDR2 SVGAGI. The germline V and J ends were trimmed by 3 bases and 6 bases, with 11 bases remaining between them. The CDR3 sequence: CASSYILDAGELFF. The CDR3 DNA reads as TGTGCCAGCAGTTATATACTAGACGCCGGGGAGCTGTTTTTT.

The chain couples TRBV6-5 to TRBJ1-1, with D hard to call. The germline V gene has CDR1 MNHEY and CDR2 SVGAGI. Trimming stripped 0 bases from V and 8 bases from J, with 7 bases between. The CDR3 is 12 amino acids. The CDR3 loop is CASSYSGREAFF. Written as DNA, the CDR3 is TGTGCCAGCAGTTACTCAGGGAGAGAAGCTTTCTTT.